These 2 T cell receptor beta chains originate from one sample sequenced in a study of blood T cell repertoires in COVID-19. Clones were sequenced by immunoSEQ multiplex PCR, and TCRdb holds only the in-frame ones, with some missing. The sample yields tens of thousands of clones, around nine tenths seen once. Sequenced sample: peripheral blood. The receptors were gathered from a human donor in a cohort sampled during active COVID-19.

The chain has TRBV20-1 and TRBJ1-5; tentative D call: TRBD1 (6 bases). Germline lookup yields CDR1 DFQATT and CDR2 SNEGSKA (reference sequence). CDR3 length equals 15 residues. The V gene lost 3 bases and the J gene lost 4 bases, with 16 bases spanning the gap. CDR3 sequence: CSASNPRTANQPQHF. The CDR3 coding sequence is TGCAGTGCTAGTAATCCTCGGACAGCAAATCAGCCCCAGCATTTT.

The chain links TRBV10-3 to TRBJ2-7; 8 bases line up with TRBD1. The CDR3 consists of 13 residues. CDR1 ENHRY and CDR2 SYGVKD come from the germline V gene. V was clipped by 10 bases and J by 0 bases; unmatched bases: 5. The CDR3: CATGTGSSYEQYF. Here the CDR3 DNA reads TGTGCCACTGGGACAGGTTCCTCCTACGAGCAGTACTTC.